Listed below are T cell receptor beta chains from one sample, sequenced in a study of T cells in localized non-small cell lung cancer. Assay: immunoSEQ multiplex PCR; the TCRdb copy retains only in-frame clones and omits some. The sample carries tens of thousands of clones, approximately 80% recorded once. Sequenced material: peripheral blood, taken before any cancer treatment. The receptors were gathered from a female donor over 55 with stage I lung adenocarcinoma. CDR3s include the opening cysteine and the closing phenylalanine or tryptophan. D genes are given only for firm matches. Clone size, where shown, is once, few, many, or a class for clones that have expanded.

v_call	clone_size	cdr3_length	j_call	d_call	cdr3_nt	cdr3_aa
TRBV2	NA	13	TRBJ2-7	NA	TGTGCCAGCAAACCCCCAGGAACCCACGAGCAGTACTTC	CASKPPGTHEQYF
TRBV2	NA	13	TRBJ2-5	NA	TGTGCCAGCACCGCGGGGCAGGGGGAGACCCAGTACTTC	CASTAGQGETQYF
TRBV5-6	NA	14	TRBJ2-2	NA	TGTGCCAGCAGCTTGGGGACGCCTACCGGGGAGCTGTTTTTT	CASSLGTPTGELFF
TRBV30	NA	13	TRBJ1-4	TRBD1	TGTGCCTGGAGCCGGGACAGCGATGAAAAACTGTTTTTT	CAWSRDSDEKLFF
TRBV18	NA	15	TRBJ1-4	TRBD1	TGTGCCAGCTCAACAGGGGGCCCAACTAATGAAAAACTGTTTTTT	CASSTGGPTNEKLFF
TRBV5-1	few	16	TRBJ1-1	NA	TGCGCCAGCAGCACGGAACTCCGGGGTCCGAACACTGAAGCTTTCTTT	CASSTELRGPNTEAFF
TRBV20-1	NA	10	TRBJ1-2	NA	TGCAGTGCGGACAGCTATGGCTACACCTTC	CSADSYGYTF
TRBV28	NA	13	TRBJ2-3	NA	TGTGCCAGCAGTTTGGATTCCCTGGATACGCAGTATTTT	CASSLDSLDTQYF
TRBV5-5	NA	15	TRBJ2-7	NA	TGTGCCAGCAGCCTATTCGACAGCAGCTCCTACGAGCAGTACTTC	CASSLFDSSSYEQYF
TRBV5-1	NA	15	TRBJ2-2	NA	TGCGCCAGCAGACATCGTACAGCGAACACCGGGGAGCTGTTTTTT	CASRHRTANTGELFF
TRBV5-5	NA	14	TRBJ1-2	TRBD1	TGTGCCAGCAGTTTCGGGACAGGGAGTGAGGGCTACACCTTC	CASSFGTGSEGYTF
TRBV19	NA	16	TRBJ2-3	NA	TGTGCCAGTAGTATAGACAGCGCCGGAGGCACAGATACGCAGTATTTT	CASSIDSAGGTDTQYF
TRBV19	NA	18	TRBJ2-3	TRBD2	TGTGCCAGTAGTACCCCCTCCGGTGGTAGCGGGAGGACAGATACGCAGTATTTT	CASSTPSGGSGRTDTQYF
TRBV5-1	once	14	TRBJ2-1	NA	TGCGCCAGCAGCTTGGCCAGGGCAGACAATGAGCAGTTCTTC	CASSLARADNEQFF
TRBV28	NA	13	TRBJ1-1	NA	TGTGCCAGCAAACGACATCAGAACACTGAAGCTTTCTTT	CASKRHQNTEAFF
TRBV9	NA	15	TRBJ2-5	TRBD2	TGTGCCAGCAGCGTATCGACTAGCGGGGTTGGGACCCAGTACTTC	CASSVSTSGVGTQYF
TRBV5-1	NA	15	TRBJ2-2	NA	TGCGCCAGCAGCTTGGAAAGGGTTCAGACCGGGGAGCTGTTTTTT	CASSLERVQTGELFF
TRBV7-9	NA	16	TRBJ2-1	NA	TGTGCCAGCAGCTTAGGACACCTCGGCGTTTACAATGAGCAGTTCTTC	CASSLGHLGVYNEQFF
TRBV7-8	NA	13	TRBJ1-4	NA	TGTGCCAGCAGCAATGGGGGGGCTGAAAAACTGTTTTTT	CASSNGGAEKLFF
TRBV10-3	NA	13	TRBJ1-1	NA	TGTGCCATCAGTGAGCTGGTGGGCACTGAAGCTTTCTTT	CAISELVGTEAFF
TRBV30	NA	13	TRBJ1-2	TRBD1	TGTGCCTGCTTGGACAGGGGGAACTATGGCTACACCTTC	CACLDRGNYGYTF
TRBV19	NA	15	TRBJ1-1	NA	TGTGCCAGTAGTATTTCGGGGGGCTTTGGCACTGAAGCTTTCTTT	CASSISGGFGTEAFF
TRBV5-1	NA	15	TRBJ1-1	TRBD1	TGCGCCAGCAGCTTGCTTGGGCAGGGGGCTAGTGAAGCTTTCTTT	CASSLLGQGASEAFF